These T cell receptor beta chains were read from a single sample in a study of shared clonotypes between healthy human individuals. Sequencing used immunoSEQ multiplex PCR; TCRdb keeps in-frame clones, though not all of them. The profile covers 2.3 million or so clones, with approximately 93% appearing a single time and under 0.45% taken by the ten largest. Sequencing was carried out using naive CD4+ T cells from PBMCs. The receptors shown here come from a man between 18 and 29 years old in good health. Some clones in this sample may be carry-over from other donors' samples. Both conserved end residues are part of each CDR3. D genes are given only for firm matches. Size is omitted from some rows. Given values are once, few, many or a class for expanded clones.

V	D	J	length	size	DNA	CDR3
TRBV28	TRBD2	TRBJ2-1	13	-	TGTGCCAGCATTGGGGGGGGGTACAATGAGCAGTTCTTC	CASIGGGYNEQFF
TRBV2	TRBD2	TRBJ2-7	14	-	TGTGCCAGCAGTGTGGGACTAGCGGGAGTCGAGCAGTACTTC	CASSVGLAGVEQYF
TRBV11-2	-	TRBJ1-1	14	once	TGTGCCAGCAGCTTAGTTTCGAGGGGAACTGAAGCTTTCTTT	CASSLVSRGTEAFF
TRBV28	-	TRBJ2-7	14	-	TGTGCCAGCAGTTTTCTTATTTCTCCTAACGAGCAGTACTTC	CASSFLISPNEQYF
TRBV19	-	TRBJ1-4	15	-	TGTGCCAGCCAAAGACCTGGCGCAACTAATGAAAAACTGTTTTTT	CASQRPGATNEKLFF
TRBV20-1	-	TRBJ1-1	11	-	TGCAGTGCTAAATTGAACACTGAAGCTTTCTTT	CSAKLNTEAFF
TRBV9	-	TRBJ2-3	16	-	TGTGCCAGCAGCGCGCGGGGTTGGCGGGACACAGATACGCAGTATTTT	CASSARGWRDTDTQYF
TRBV7-9	-	TRBJ2-1	13	-	TGTGCCAGCAGCTTATTTGGGGGGCATGAGCAGTTCTTC	CASSLFGGHEQFF
TRBV2	-	TRBJ1-5	14	-	TGTGCCAGCAGTTTACAGGGTCGCGGTCAGCCCCAGCATTTT	CASSLQGRGQPQHF
TRBV7-3	-	TRBJ2-3	15	-	TGTGCCAGCAGCTTATCGGCGGAGAGCACAGATACGCAGTATTTT	CASSLSAESTDTQYF
TRBV6-1	TRBD1	TRBJ1-1	15	-	TGTGCCAGCAGGGCCTACCGGGACAGGGGAGTAGAAGCTTTCTTT	CASRAYRDRGVEAFF